What follows describes a single TCR beta chain. Its antigen is as yet unknown. The data are from a study of identical twins. All of the donors were Caucasians in good health. After template switching added a universal primer site, the resulting cDNA carried unique molecular identifiers. TCRdb re-called the 5' RACE reads with MiXCR, one entry per CDR3 protein. Here the sample spans around 960,000 distinct CDR3 sequences, 10% to 15% being singletons. Study outcomes and limitations: Researchers reported excess low generation probability among twin-shared out-of-frame alpha sequences. Among beta out-of-frame sequences, excess sharing between twins appeared weaker.

These data also featured in a second study, about yellow fever vaccine responses in identical twins.

This clonotype originated in a woman in her late teens or twenties in good health. Sample: PBMCs.

In DNA, the CDR3 is TGTGCCAGCAGCAAAATCAAGCGGGAGGGCACAGATACGCAGTATTTT. Amino acids: CASSKIKREGTDTQYF. The rearrangement uses TRBV21-1 and TRBJ2-3; the listed D gene, TRBD2, was not tested against the DNA. TRBV21-1 is a pseudogene segment. The CDR3 spans 16 residues.